Listed below are T cell receptor beta chains from one sample, sequenced in a study of cytomegalovirus exposure and HLA in healthy donors. Data came from immunoSEQ multiplex PCR; TCRdb stores just in-frame clones and leaves some out. This sample's clone table lists around 120,000 clones. Sequencing input: PBMCs. These receptor sequences come from a middle-aged man in good health and CMV-seronegative. CDR3s include the opening cysteine and the closing phenylalanine or tryptophan. Fields, in order: CDR3 protein, CDR3 DNA, D gene, J gene, V gene. The D gene is left open where the match is weak.

CASSLGLAGAYEQYF | TGTGCCAGCAGTTTAGGGCTAGCGGGCGCCTACGAGCAGTACTTC | TRBD2 | TRBJ2-7 | TRBV28
CASRRGTSGTGELFF | TGTGCCAGCAGGAGAGGGACTAGCGGCACCGGGGAGCTGTTTTTT | TRBD2 | TRBJ2-2 | TRBV11-2
CASSPLGTGDEKLFF | TGTGCCAGCTCACCACTAGGGACAGGGGATGAAAAACTGTTTTTT | TRBD1 | TRBJ1-4 | TRBV18
CASSQQGGVGAYEQYF | TGCGCCAGCAGCCAACAGGGGGGCGTGGGTGCCTACGAGCAGTACTTC | TRBD1 | TRBJ2-7 | TRBV5-1
CATSIGQGLTNVLTF | TGTGCCACCAGCATTGGACAGGGTCTGACCAACGTCCTGACTTTC | TRBD1 | TRBJ2-6 | TRBV15
CASSHAGTSKLRVETQYF | TGTGCCAGCAGCCACGCCGGGACTAGCAAACTCAGGGTGGAGACCCAGTACTTC | TRBD2 | TRBJ2-5 | TRBV9
CASSPVAGGSTDTQYF | TGTGCCAGCTCACCGGTGGCGGGGGGTAGCACAGATACGCAGTATTTT | TRBD2 | TRBJ2-3 | TRBV18
CASSQDRGGSIGYTF | TGCGCCAGCAGCCAAGATCGGGGGGGTTCTATTGGCTACACCTTC | . | TRBJ1-2 | TRBV4-3
CASSVEGTGVTEAFF | TGTGCCAGCAGCGTAGAGGGGACAGGGGTTACTGAAGCTTTCTTT | TRBD1 | TRBJ1-1 | TRBV9
CASSIDGGNQPQHF | TGTGCCAGTAGTATCGACGGGGGCAATCAGCCCCAGCATTTT | . | TRBJ1-5 | TRBV19
CASSPHRVQNTGELFF | TGTGCCAGCAGCCCCCACAGGGTTCAGAACACCGGGGAGCTGTTTTTT | . | TRBJ2-2 | TRBV7-2
CASRAGGGTEAFF | TGTGCCAGCAGGGCAGGGGGAGGAACTGAAGCTTTCTTT | TRBD1 | TRBJ1-1 | TRBV2
CASSSFNLEAFF | TGTGCCAGCAGCTCGTTTAACTTAGAAGCTTTCTTT | . | TRBJ1-1 | TRBV5-6
CAWMRQDTYEQYF | TGTGCCTGGATGAGACAGGACACCTACGAGCAGTACTTC | . | TRBJ2-7 | TRBV30
CAWSEDPTGWNSPLHF | TGTGCCTGGAGTGAGGATCCGACAGGTTGGAATTCACCCCTCCACTTT | . | TRBJ1-6 | TRBV30
CAISERGSYEQYF | TGTGCCATCAGTGAGCGGGGGAGCTACGAGCAGTACTTC | . | TRBJ2-7 | TRBV10-3
CASSLQGLSNYGYTF | TGTGCCAGCAGCTTACAGGGTTTGTCCAACTATGGCTACACCTTC | . | TRBJ1-2 | TRBV5-4